Included here is one T cell receptor (beta chain) sequence, with context. Produced via immunoSEQ multiplex PCR; TCRdb's table is partial and in-frame only. In the table there are 100,000 or so clones, roughly 89% of which are singletons. Germline CDR1 MDHEN, CDR2 SYDVKM. The CDR3 contains 14 residues. Trimming took 6 bases from V and 4 from J, leaving 15 bases between them. The sample originates from a study of blood T cell repertoires in COVID-19. In the study overall: Specimens from acute and convalescent COVID-19 originated in the United States, Italy and Spain. PBMCs, B-cell-depleted T cells, or T cells were the source of the cDNA or gDNA that made up the material.

V and J are TRBV28 and TRBJ1-2; the D gene is possibly TRBD1 (5 bases). This TCR came from a man between 65 and 85 years old with active or convalescent COVID-19. The sequenced sample consisted of peripheral blood. CDR3 sequence: CASSSSLQVYGYTF. The CDR3 coding sequence is TGTGCCAGCAGCTCCTCTTTACAGGTCTATGGCTACACCTTC.